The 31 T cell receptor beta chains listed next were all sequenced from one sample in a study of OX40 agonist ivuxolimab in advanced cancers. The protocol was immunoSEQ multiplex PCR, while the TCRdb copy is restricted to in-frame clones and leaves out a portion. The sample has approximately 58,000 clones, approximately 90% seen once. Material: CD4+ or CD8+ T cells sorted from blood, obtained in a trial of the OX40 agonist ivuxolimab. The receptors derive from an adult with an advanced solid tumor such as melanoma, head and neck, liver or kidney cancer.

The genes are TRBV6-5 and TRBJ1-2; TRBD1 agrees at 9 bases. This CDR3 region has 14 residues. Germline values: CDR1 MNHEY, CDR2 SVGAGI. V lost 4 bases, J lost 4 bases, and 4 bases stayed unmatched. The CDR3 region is CASSLGQGRYGYTF. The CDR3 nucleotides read TGTGCCAGCAGTTTGGGACAGGGACGCTATGGCTACACCTTC.

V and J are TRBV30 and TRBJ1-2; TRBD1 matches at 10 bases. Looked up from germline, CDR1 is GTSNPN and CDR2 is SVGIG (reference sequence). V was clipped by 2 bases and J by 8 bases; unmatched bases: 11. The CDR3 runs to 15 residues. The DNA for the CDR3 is TGTGCCTGGAGTTTTCCGGGACAGGGGTCGGAAGGCTACACCTTC. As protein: CAWSFPGQGSEGYTF.

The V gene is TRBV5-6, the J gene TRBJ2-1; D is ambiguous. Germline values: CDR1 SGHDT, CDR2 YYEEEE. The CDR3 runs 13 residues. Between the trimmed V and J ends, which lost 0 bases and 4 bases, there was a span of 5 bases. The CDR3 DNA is TGTGCCAGCAGCTTGGGAGCGTACAATGAGCAGTTCTTC. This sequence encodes CASSLGAYNEQFF.

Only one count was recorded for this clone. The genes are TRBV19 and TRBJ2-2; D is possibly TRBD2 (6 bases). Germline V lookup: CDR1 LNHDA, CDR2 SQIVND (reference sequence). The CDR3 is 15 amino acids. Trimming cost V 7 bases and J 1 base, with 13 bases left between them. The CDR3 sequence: CASNLGSGNTGELFF. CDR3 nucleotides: TGTGCCAGTAACCTGGGTAGCGGGAACACCGGGGAGCTGTTTTTT.

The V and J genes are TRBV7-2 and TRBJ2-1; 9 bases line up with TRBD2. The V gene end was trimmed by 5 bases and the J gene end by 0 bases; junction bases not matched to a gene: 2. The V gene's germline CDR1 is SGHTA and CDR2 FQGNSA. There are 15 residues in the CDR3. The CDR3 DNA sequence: TGTGCCAGCAGCCTTAGCGGGAGCTCCTACAATGAGCAGTTCTTC. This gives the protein CASSLSGSSYNEQFF.

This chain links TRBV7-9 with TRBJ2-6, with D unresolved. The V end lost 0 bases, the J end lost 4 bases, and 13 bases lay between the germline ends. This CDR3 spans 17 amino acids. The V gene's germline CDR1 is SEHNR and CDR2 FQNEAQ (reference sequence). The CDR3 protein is CASSLAERVAGANVLTF. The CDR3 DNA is TGTGCCAGCAGCTTAGCTGAAAGGGTAGCCGGGGCCAACGTCCTGACTTTC.

The CDR3 is CASSPSAVDIANYGYTF. CDR3 coding DNA: TGTGCCAGCTCACCATCCGCAGTGGACATAGCTAACTATGGCTACACCTTC. This rearrangement joins TRBV18 to TRBJ1-2; weak D call: TRBD1 (5 bases). Between the trimmed V and J ends, which lost 2 bases and 0 bases, there was a span of 16 bases. Germline assignment: CDR1 KGHSH and CDR2 LQKENI. The CDR3 runs to 17 residues.

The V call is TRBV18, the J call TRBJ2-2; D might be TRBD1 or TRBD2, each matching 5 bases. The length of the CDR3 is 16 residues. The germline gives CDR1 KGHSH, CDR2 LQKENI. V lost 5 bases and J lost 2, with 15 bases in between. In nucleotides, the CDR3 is TGTGCCAGCTCATTCTACACGGGGCCTAACACCGGGGAGCTGTTTTTT. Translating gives CASSFYTGPNTGELFF.

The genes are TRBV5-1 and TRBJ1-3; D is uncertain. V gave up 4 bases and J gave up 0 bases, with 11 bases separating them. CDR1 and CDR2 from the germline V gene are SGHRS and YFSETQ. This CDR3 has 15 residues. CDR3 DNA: TGCGCCAGCAGCGAAACTACGGACTCTGGAAACACCATATATTTT. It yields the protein CASSETTDSGNTIYF.

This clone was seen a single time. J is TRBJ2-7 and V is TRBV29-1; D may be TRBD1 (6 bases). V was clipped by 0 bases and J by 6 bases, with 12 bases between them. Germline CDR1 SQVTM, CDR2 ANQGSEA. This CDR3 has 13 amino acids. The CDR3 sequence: CSVEEEGVGEQYF. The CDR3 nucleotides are TGCAGCGTTGAAGAAGAGGGGGTAGGCGAGCAGTACTTC.

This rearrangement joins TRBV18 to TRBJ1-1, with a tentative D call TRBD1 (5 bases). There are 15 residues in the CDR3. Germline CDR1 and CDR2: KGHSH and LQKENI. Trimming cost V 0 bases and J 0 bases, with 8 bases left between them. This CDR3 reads CASSPPREMNTEAFF. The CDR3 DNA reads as TGTGCCAGCTCACCACCCAGGGAAATGAACACTGAAGCTTTCTTT.

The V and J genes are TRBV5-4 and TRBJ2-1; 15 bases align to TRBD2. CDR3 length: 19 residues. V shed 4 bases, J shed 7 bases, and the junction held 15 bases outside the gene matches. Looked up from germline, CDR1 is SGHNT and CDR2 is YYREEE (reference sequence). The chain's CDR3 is CASSRSAGGLAGGGNEQFF. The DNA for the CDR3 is TGTGCCAGCAGCCGGTCAGCAGGAGGACTAGCGGGAGGGGGTAATGAGCAGTTCTTC.

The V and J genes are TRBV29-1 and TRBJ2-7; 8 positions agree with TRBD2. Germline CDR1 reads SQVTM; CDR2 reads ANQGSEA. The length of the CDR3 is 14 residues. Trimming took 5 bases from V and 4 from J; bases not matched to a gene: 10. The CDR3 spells CSVSSGSGKYEQYF. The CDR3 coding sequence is TGCAGCGTTTCCTCGGGTAGCGGGAAATACGAGCAGTACTTC.

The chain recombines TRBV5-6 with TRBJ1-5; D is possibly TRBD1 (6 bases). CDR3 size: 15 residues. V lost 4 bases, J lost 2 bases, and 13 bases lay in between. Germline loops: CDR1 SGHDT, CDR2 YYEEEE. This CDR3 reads CASSKQGRGNQPQHF. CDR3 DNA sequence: TGTGCCAGCAGCAAACAGGGTAGGGGCAATCAGCCCCAGCATTTT. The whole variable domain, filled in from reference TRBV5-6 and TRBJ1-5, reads DAGVTQSPTHLIKTRGQQVTLRCSPKSGHDTVSWYQQALGQGPQFIFQYYEEEERQRGNFPDRFSGHQFPNYSSELNVNALLLGDSALYLCASSKQGRGNQPQHFGDGTRLSIL.

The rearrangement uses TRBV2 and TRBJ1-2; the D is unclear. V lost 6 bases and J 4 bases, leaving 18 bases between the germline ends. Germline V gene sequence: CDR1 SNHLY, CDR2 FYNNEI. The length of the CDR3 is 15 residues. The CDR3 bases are TGTGCCAGCAGGGACCCAATTAGACACCTCTATGGCTACACCTTC. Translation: CASRDPIRHLYGYTF.

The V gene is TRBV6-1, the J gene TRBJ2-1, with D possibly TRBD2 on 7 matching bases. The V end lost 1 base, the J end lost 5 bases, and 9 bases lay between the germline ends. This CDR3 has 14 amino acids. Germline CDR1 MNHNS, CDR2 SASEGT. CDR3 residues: CASSEVGGHNEQFF. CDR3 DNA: TGTGCCAGCAGTGAAGTCGGGGGGCACAATGAGCAGTTCTTC.

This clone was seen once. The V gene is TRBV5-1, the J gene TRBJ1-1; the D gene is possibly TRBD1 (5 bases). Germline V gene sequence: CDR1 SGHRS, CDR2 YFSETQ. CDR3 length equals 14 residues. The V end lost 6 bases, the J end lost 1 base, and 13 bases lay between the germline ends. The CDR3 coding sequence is TGCGCCAGCAAGCCGGGGCCGACGAACACTGAAGCTTTCTTT. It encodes CASKPGPTNTEAFF.

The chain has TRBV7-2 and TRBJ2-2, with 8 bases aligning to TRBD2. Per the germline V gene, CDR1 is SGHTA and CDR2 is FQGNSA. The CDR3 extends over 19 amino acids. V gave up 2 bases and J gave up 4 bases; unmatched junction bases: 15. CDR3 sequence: CASSLSPSGRAGGTGELFF. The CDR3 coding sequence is TGTGCCAGCAGCTTAAGCCCCTCCGGGAGGGCGGGGGGCACCGGGGAGCTGTTTTTT.

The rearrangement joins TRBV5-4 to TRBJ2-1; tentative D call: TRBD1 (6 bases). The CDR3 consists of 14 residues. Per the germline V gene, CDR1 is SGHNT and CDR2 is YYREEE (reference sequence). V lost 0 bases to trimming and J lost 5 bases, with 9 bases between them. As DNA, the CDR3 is TGTGCCAGCAGCTTGGACAGGGCCAACAATGAGCAGTTCTTC. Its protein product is CASSLDRANNEQFF.

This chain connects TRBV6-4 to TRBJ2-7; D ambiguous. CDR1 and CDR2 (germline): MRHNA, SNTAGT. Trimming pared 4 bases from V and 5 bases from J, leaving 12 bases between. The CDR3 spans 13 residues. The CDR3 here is CASSARLGDEQYF. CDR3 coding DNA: TGTGCCAGCAGTGCCAGACTCGGAGACGAGCAGTACTTC.

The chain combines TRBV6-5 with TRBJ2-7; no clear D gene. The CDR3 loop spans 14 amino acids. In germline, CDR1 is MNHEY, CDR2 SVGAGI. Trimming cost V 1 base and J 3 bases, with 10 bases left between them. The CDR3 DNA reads TGTGCCAGCAGTTACTATGTTGGGAACTACGAGCAGTACTTC. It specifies CASSYYVGNYEQYF.

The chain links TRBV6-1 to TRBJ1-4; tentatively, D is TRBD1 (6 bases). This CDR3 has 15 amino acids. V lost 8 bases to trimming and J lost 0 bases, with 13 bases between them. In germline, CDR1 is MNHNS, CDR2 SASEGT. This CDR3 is CASALRGTTNEKLFF. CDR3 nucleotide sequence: TGTGCCAGCGCCCTCAGGGGAACAACTAATGAAAAACTGTTTTTT.

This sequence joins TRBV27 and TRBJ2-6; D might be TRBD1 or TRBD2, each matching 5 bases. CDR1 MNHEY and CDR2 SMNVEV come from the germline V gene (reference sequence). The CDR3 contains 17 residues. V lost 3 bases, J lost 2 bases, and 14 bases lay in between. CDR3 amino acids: CASSFMLRGTGANVLTF. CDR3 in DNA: TGTGCCAGCAGTTTTATGTTGAGGGGCACTGGGGCCAACGTCCTGACTTTC.

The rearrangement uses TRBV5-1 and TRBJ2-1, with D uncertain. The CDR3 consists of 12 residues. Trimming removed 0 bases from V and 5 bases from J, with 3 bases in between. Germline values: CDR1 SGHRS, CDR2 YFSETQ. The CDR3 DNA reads TGCGCCAGCAGCTTGGGACACAATGAGCAGTTCTTC. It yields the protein CASSLGHNEQFF.

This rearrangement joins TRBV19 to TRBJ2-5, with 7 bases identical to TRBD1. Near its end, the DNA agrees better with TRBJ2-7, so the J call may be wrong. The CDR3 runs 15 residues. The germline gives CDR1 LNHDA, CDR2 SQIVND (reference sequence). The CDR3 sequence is CASSDPGQQYYEQYF. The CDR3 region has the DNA TGTGCCAGTAGTGATCCGGGACAGCAGTACTACGAGCAGTACTTC.

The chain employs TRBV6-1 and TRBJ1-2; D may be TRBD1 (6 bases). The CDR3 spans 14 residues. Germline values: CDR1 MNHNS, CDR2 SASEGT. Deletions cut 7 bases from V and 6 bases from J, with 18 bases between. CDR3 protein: CASTLWSGGDGYTF. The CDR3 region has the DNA TGTGCCAGCACCCTGTGGTCGGGGGGCGATGGCTACACCTTC.

CDR3 nucleotides: TGTGCCAGCAGCTTAGGTCAGGGGAAGTTTGGCTACGAGCAGTACTTC. This sequence encodes CASSLGQGKFGYEQYF. The chain uses TRBV11-2 and TRBJ2-7; D is possibly TRBD1 (6 bases). Trimming removed 1 base from V and 3 bases from J, with 16 bases in between. In germline, CDR1 is SGHAT, CDR2 FQNNGV. CDR3 size: 16 residues. Together with reference TRBV11-2 and TRBJ2-7, the CDR3 gives the full variable domain: EAGVAQSPRYKIIEKRQSVAFWCNPISGHATLYWYQQILGQGPKLLIQFQNNGVVDDSQLPKDRFSAERLKGVDSTLKIQPAKLEDSAVYLCASSLGQGKFGYEQYFGPGTRLTVT.

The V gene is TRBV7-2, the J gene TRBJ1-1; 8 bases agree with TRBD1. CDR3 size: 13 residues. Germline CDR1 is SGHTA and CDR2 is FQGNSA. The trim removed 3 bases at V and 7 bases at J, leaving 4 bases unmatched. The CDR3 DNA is TGTGCCAGCAGCTTGGACAGGGTTAATGAAGCTTTCTTT. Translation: CASSLDRVNEAFF.

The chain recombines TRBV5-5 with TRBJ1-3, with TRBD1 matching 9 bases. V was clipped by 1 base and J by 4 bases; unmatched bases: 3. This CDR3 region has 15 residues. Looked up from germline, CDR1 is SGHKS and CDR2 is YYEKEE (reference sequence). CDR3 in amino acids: CASSLLGTGGNTIYF. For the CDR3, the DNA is TGTGCCAGCAGCTTGTTGGGGACAGGGGGAAACACCATATATTTT.

Here the CDR3 DNA reads TGTGCCAGCTCACCAAACAGTCAAGAGACCCAGTACTTC. Its translation is CASSPNSQETQYF. The gene calls are TRBV18 and TRBJ2-5; the D is unclear. The germline V and J ends were trimmed by 2 bases and 2 bases, with 6 bases remaining between them. This CDR3 region has 13 residues. In germline, CDR1 is KGHSH, CDR2 LQKENI. The entire variable domain, with the rest obtained from reference TRBV18 and TRBJ2-5, is as follows: NAGVMQNPRHLVRRRGQEARLRCSPMKGHSHVYWYRQLPEEGLKFMVYLQKENIIDESGMPKERFSAEFPKEGPSILRIQQVVRGDSAAYFCASSPNSQETQYFGPGTRLLVL.

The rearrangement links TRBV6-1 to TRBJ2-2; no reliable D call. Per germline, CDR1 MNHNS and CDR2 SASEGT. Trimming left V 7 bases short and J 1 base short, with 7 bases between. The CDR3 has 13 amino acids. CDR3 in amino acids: CASIVGNTGELFF. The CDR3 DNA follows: TGTGCCAGCATCGTAGGGAACACCGGGGAGCTGTTTTTT.